The present T cell receptor beta chain was sequenced within a study of T-cell reconstitution after alpha-beta-depleted transplantation in children (TCRdb year 2016). Notes on the research overall: Using TCR repertoire profiling, the study quantitatively followed how T-cell immune reconstitution unfolded in children after TCRalphabeta/CD19-depleted allogeneic hematopoietic cell transplantation.

Paper-wide results and their limitations: In some patients, the high TCRbeta diversity seen at day 60 was put down to recipient T cells and intrathymic progenitors that had survived conditioning. The apparently early recovery of alphabetaT-cell counts about two months after transplant reportedly depended on only several hundred rapidly expanded clones that came from non-depleted graft cells. Hyperexpanded clone frequencies declined over subsequent months; after one year, T-cell counts and TCRbeta diversity were mostly attributed to newly produced T cells.

Regarding this clonotype: Its antigen is still unknown. One base away there is no much larger clone; base qualities are not given.

The CDR3 runs 16 amino acids, cysteine and phenylalanine included. Only the CDR3 DNA stays, 48 bases, in frame from base 1. Deletion took 1 base off V and 2 bases off J, with a span of 15 bases between the germline ends. Library preparation was by PCR. This sample was sequenced with an Illumina HiSeq 2500. TCR libraries were prepared with molecular barcoding, using unique molecular identifiers to normalize TCRbeta repertoire quantification. TCRdb trimmed the raw reads at Q25, called clones with MiXCR and kept productive beta chains. CDR3 protein sequences are deduplicated, and each keeps its most common genes and DNA. The sample table shows approximately 1,000,000 distinct CDR3 sequences, and 25% to 30% are seen once. More than 25% of the sample is in the top ten clones. Read against the paper, the sample's treatment or condition label means: allogeneic hematopoietic cell transplantation with graft depleted of TCRalphabeta T cells and CD19 B cells. The children who served as transplant recipients had been given grafts of TCRalphabeta/CD19-depleted allogeneic hematopoietic cells.

The sequence joins TRBV12-3 or TRBV12-4 to TRBJ2-7, with a tentative D gene TRBD2 over 5 matching bases. This specimen consisted of PBMCs, mostly from graft donor cells, obtained 360 days after TCRalphabeta/CD19-depleted stem cell transplant. This TCR was recovered from a boy less than two years old who had a stem cell transplant for SCID, so the T cells may come from the graft donor. The nucleotides are TGTGCCAGCAGTTTAGTCGGCAGTGGAGGCGCCTACGAGCAGTACTTC. Its product reads: CASSLVGSGGAYEQYF.